The 24 T cell receptor beta chains below were found in one sample sequenced in a study of shared clonotypes between healthy human individuals. Sequencing used immunoSEQ multiplex PCR; TCRdb keeps in-frame clones, though not all of them. The sample shows 1.6 million or so clones, 96% of them seen only once. The specimen was naive CD4+ T cells sorted from blood. As for subset: CD45RA+ positively selected. Receptors originate from a man aged 25 to 40 in good health.

CDR3 residues: CASSYAGTPRGETQYF. The CDR3 DNA sequence: TGCGCCAGCAGCTACGCCGGGACGCCGAGAGGGGAGACCCAGTACTTC. V gene TRBV5-1 combines with J gene TRBJ2-5; either TRBD1 or TRBD2 may fit D (5 bases each). Germline CDR1 reads SGHRS; CDR2 reads YFSETQ. Trimming removed 3 bases at V and 5 bases at J, with 20 bases between. CDR3 size: 16 residues.

Points on this clone: A junction boundary mismatches the germline segment, possibly from a read error. V gene TRBV19 combines with J gene TRBJ2-2; D is uncertain. This CDR3 spans 14 amino acids. Per germline, CDR1 LNHDA and CDR2 SQIVND (reference sequence). The CDR3 DNA reads TGTGTCAGTAGCTTTCCCCCAGGCACCGGGGAGCTGTTTTTT. This translates into CVSSFPPGTGELFF.

The V and J genes are TRBV15 and TRBJ2-3; 13 bases are shared with TRBD2. Germline CDR1 is LNHNV and CDR2 is YYDKDF (reference sequence). The CDR3 consists of 17 residues. The ends lost 0 bases at V and 5 bases at J; junction bases unmatched: 5. DNA for the CDR3: TGTGCCACCAGCAGAGATGTACTAGCGGGAGGGAAAGATACGCAGTATTTT. Its protein product is CATSRDVLAGGKDTQYF.

V usage is TRBV6-5 and J usage is TRBJ1-3; no reliable D call. V was pared by 0 bases and J by 0 bases, with 9 bases between. Germline loops: CDR1 MNHEY, CDR2 SVGAGI. This CDR3 comprises 16 residues. CDR3 nucleotide sequence: TGTGCCAGCAGTTACTCTTCAGTGAGCTCTGGAAACACCATATATTTT. It yields the protein CASSYSSVSSGNTIYF.

The rearrangement joins TRBV19 to TRBJ1-5; D is ambiguous. This CDR3 has 15 residues. Germline assignment: CDR1 LNHDA and CDR2 SQIVND (reference sequence). V was cut by 2 bases and J by 5 bases, with 13 bases left in between. The CDR3 here is CASSIKTGGYQPQHF. Written as DNA, the CDR3 is TGTGCCAGTAGTATAAAAACGGGAGGTTATCAGCCCCAGCATTTT.

J is TRBJ1-2 and V is TRBV5-4, with a possible D match to TRBD1 (5 bases). The ends were cut back, 4 bases at V and 0 bases at J, with 7 bases in the middle. Germline loops: CDR1 SGHNT, CDR2 YYREEE (reference sequence). The CDR3 is made up of 13 amino acids. CDR3 region: CASSEQANYGYTF. The CDR3 DNA is TGTGCCAGCAGCGAACAGGCTAACTATGGCTACACCTTC.

This chain joins TRBV19 and TRBJ2-2; perhaps TRBD2 as D (6 bases). The CDR3 spans 17 residues. The ends were cut back, 4 bases at V and 2 bases at J, with 17 bases in the middle. CDR1 LNHDA and CDR2 SQIVND come from the germline V gene (reference sequence). The CDR3 sequence is CASSKIATGVNTGELFF. The CDR3 region has the DNA TGTGCCAGTAGTAAAATCGCCACGGGAGTAAACACCGGGGAGCTGTTTTTT.

The chain's CDR3 is CASTSRASATDTQYF. CDR3 DNA: TGTGCCAGCACCTCCCGAGCTAGCGCCACAGATACGCAGTATTTT. The chain employs TRBV27 and TRBJ2-3; perhaps TRBD2 as D (6 bases). Germline V gene lookup returns CDR1 MNHEY and CDR2 SMNVEV (reference sequence). Trimming cost V 7 bases and J 2 bases, with 16 bases left between them. The CDR3 sequence is 15 residues long.

The rearrangement links TRBV5-1 to TRBJ2-5, with TRBD2 matching 13 bases. The CDR3 has 20 residues. J was trimmed by 0 bases and V by 0 bases; bases with no gene match: 11. Germline CDR1 reads SGHRS; CDR2 reads YFSETQ. Here the CDR3 DNA reads TGCGCCAGCAGCTTGGCCGGGACTAGCGGGAACCCTTTGTACCAAGAGACCCAGTACTTC. This translates into CASSLAGTSGNPLYQETQYF.

V is TRBV19 and J is TRBJ2-1; 7 positions agree with TRBD1. V lost 4 bases to trimming and J lost 9 bases; unmatched junction nucleotides: 9. CDR3 length equals 14 residues. Germline V gene sequence: CDR1 LNHDA, CDR2 SQIVND (reference sequence). Written as DNA, the CDR3 is TGTGCCAGTAGTACCCCGACAGGGTTCGGTGAGCAGTTCTTC. This translates into CASSTPTGFGEQFF.

The V gene is TRBV19, the J gene TRBJ1-5, with D uncertain. There are 14 residues in the CDR3. Germline lookup yields CDR1 LNHDA and CDR2 SQIVND (reference sequence). Deletions cut 5 bases from V and 0 bases from J, with 8 bases between. CDR3 coding DNA: TGTGCCAGTAGTCGAAGCCGTAGCAATCAGCCCCAGCATTTT. Protein: CASSRSRSNQPQHF.

In this sample, this clone turned up once. The genes are TRBV19 and TRBJ2-7; 11 nucleotides align to TRBD2. The germline gives CDR1 LNHDA, CDR2 SQIVND (reference sequence). The CDR3 runs 15 residues. The trim removed 3 bases at V and 4 bases at J, leaving 5 bases unmatched. In nucleotides, the CDR3 is TGTGCCAGTAGTATCGCGCTAGCGGGAGGTTACGAGCAGTACTTC. It translates to CASSIALAGGYEQYF.

Concerning this clone: Other DNA sequences in the same sample also yield this CDR3. The rearrangement links TRBV7-9 to TRBJ1-5, with D hard to call. V lost 5 bases and J 1 base, leaving 6 bases between the germline ends. This CDR3 comprises 13 residues. The germline gives CDR1 SEHNR, CDR2 FQNEAQ (reference sequence). DNA of the CDR3: TGTGCCAGCAGCCGAGACAGCAATCAGCCCCAGCATTTT. Its protein is CASSRDSNQPQHF. Using reference TRBV7-9 and TRBJ1-5 for the parts outside the CDR3, the full variable domain is DTGVSQNPRHKITKRGQNVTFRCDPISEHNRLYWYRQTLGQGPEFLTYFQNEAQLEKSRLLSDRFSAERPKGSFSTLEIQRTEQGDSAMYLCASSRDSNQPQHFGDGTRLSIL.

The chain has TRBV18 and TRBJ2-1; D is possibly TRBD2 (6 bases). V was clipped by 5 bases and J by 8 bases, with 16 bases between them. Germline V gene data show CDR1 as KGHSH and CDR2 as LQKENI. The CDR3 contains 14 residues. Written as DNA, the CDR3 is TGTGCCAGCTCAAACAGACTAGGGGCGGATGAGCAGTTCTTC. Translated, it gives CASSNRLGADEQFF.

Notes on this clone: Additional DNA sequences in this sample encode the identical CDR3. The chain carries TRBV18 and TRBJ1-1; the D is unclear. This CDR3 comprises 14 residues. Trimming took 2 bases from V and 1 from J, leaving 8 bases between them. Germline V gives CDR1 KGHSH, CDR2 LQKENI. The CDR3 loop is CASSPTGGNTEAFF. The DNA for the CDR3 is TGTGCCAGCTCACCAACCGGAGGGAACACTGAAGCTTTCTTT.

The chain employs TRBV19 and TRBJ2-7, with TRBD1 matching over 9 bases. V was pared by 4 bases and J by 6 bases, with 10 bases of the junction left unmatched. Germline loops: CDR1 LNHDA, CDR2 SQIVND (reference sequence). The length of the CDR3 is 15 residues. CDR3 in amino acids: CASSTGQGPWGEQYF. The CDR3 DNA reads as TGTGCCAGTAGTACCGGACAGGGGCCCTGGGGCGAGCAGTACTTC.

The gene calls are TRBV2 and TRBJ1-5, with a weak D call TRBD1 (6 bases). V lost 1 base and J lost 3, with 10 bases in between. There are 15 residues in the CDR3. Germline CDR1 and CDR2: SNHLY and FYNNEI. The CDR3 here is CASSEGQVYNQPQHF. The CDR3 DNA is TGTGCCAGCAGTGAAGGACAGGTTTACAATCAGCCCCAGCATTTT.

The chain employs TRBV23-1 and TRBJ2-7; tentative D call: TRBD1 (5 bases). TRBV23-1 is annotated as an ORF whose role is uncertain. This CDR3 has 13 amino acids. V lost 6 bases, J lost 2 bases, and 11 bases lay in between. CDR3 region: CASRGRKPYEQYF. DNA for the CDR3: TGCGCCAGCAGGGGGCGGAAACCCTACGAGCAGTACTTC.

The J gene is TRBJ2-3, the V gene TRBV28; D possibly corresponds to TRBD2 (5 bases). CDR3 length: 16 residues. Trimming cost V 6 bases and J 5 bases, with 21 bases left between them. CDR1 and CDR2 from the germline V gene are MDHEN and SYDVKM. The CDR3 protein is CASRSTSLNPQDTQYF. The CDR3 DNA reads as TGTGCCAGCAGGTCTACTAGTCTCAACCCACAAGATACGCAGTATTTT.

CDR3 loop: CASSIPTGGPNLNNEQFF. The CDR3 DNA is TGTGCCAGCAGCATACCGACAGGGGGCCCAAATCTGAACAATGAGCAGTTCTTC. This chain uses TRBV5-4 with TRBJ2-1; 10 bases map to TRBD1. This CDR3 region has 18 residues. After removal of 4 bases from V and 5 bases from J, the junction contained 15 bases not matched to a gene. CDR1 is SGHNT and CDR2 is YYREEE in the germline V gene (reference sequence).

The V call is TRBV5-4, the J call TRBJ2-1, with 8 bases that match TRBD1. V dropped 3 bases and J dropped 2; count of bases not matched to a gene: 7. CDR3 length: 16 amino acids. Looked up from germline, CDR1 is SGHNT and CDR2 is YYREEE (reference sequence). CDR3 nucleotide sequence: TGTGCCAGCAGCTCCGCCGGGACAGGTACCTACAATGAGCAGTTCTTC. Encoded protein: CASSSAGTGTYNEQFF.

V is TRBV29-1 and J is TRBJ1-3; D gene ambiguous. This CDR3 spans 12 amino acids. CDR1 is SQVTM and CDR2 is ANQGSEA in the germline V gene. V dropped 0 bases and J dropped 11 bases, with 11 bases sitting between them. CDR3 loop: CSVEDIGGSIYF. The CDR3, as DNA: TGCAGCGTTGAAGATATCGGAGGGTCCATATATTTT.

The rearrangement links TRBV14 to TRBJ2-1; 10 nucleotides align to TRBD2. Germline lookup yields CDR1 SGHDN and CDR2 FVKESK. The CDR3 is 16 amino acids. V shed 4 bases, J shed 5 bases, and the junction held 8 bases outside the gene matches. The chain's CDR3 is CASSPPSGSRNNEQFF. CDR3 coding DNA: TGTGCCAGCAGCCCACCTAGCGGGAGCCGGAACAATGAGCAGTTCTTC.

This chain joins TRBV29-1 and TRBJ1-5; 8 bases are a match to TRBD1. The germline V gene encodes CDR1 SQVTM and CDR2 ANQGSEA. J lost 10 bases, V lost 7 bases, and 12 bases had no gene match. This CDR3 has 13 amino acids. The CDR3 loop reads CSARTGKFDPQHF. The CDR3 DNA reads as TGCAGCGCCCGGACAGGGAAGTTTGATCCCCAGCATTTT. The full variable domain, with the rest looked up from reference TRBV29-1 and TRBJ1-5, is SAVISQKPSRDICQRGTSLTIQCQVDSQVTMMFWYRQQPGQSLTLIATANQGSEATYESGFVIDKFPISRPNLTFSTLTVSNMSPEDSSIYLCSARTGKFDPQHFGDGTRLSIL.